Following are 16 T cell receptor beta chains from one sample sequenced in a study of T cell changes during pregnancy in multiple sclerosis. The protocol was immunoSEQ multiplex PCR, while the TCRdb copy is restricted to in-frame clones and leaves out a portion. Altogether 60,000 to 65,000 clones are present, roughly 92% being singletons, with the ten largest covering approximately 1.4%. Sample: peripheral blood, taken in the second trimester of pregnancy. These receptors came from a female donor with multiple sclerosis, enrolled in a pregnancy study.

The gene calls are TRBV9 and TRBJ2-3; D is perhaps TRBD2 (5 bases). This CDR3 comprises 15 residues. Trimming took 4 bases from V and 2 from J, leaving 14 bases between them. The germline V gene has CDR1 SGDLS and CDR2 YYNGEE. CDR3 in DNA: TGTGCCAGCAGCCTTGAGGGTGGGAACACAGATACGCAGTATTTT. Protein product: CASSLEGGNTDTQYF.

There are a few counts of this clone. CDR3 in DNA: TGTGCCAGCAGCTTAGCGCAGGGACAGCAGCATTTT. Protein product: CASSLAQGQQHF. The V and J genes are TRBV7-2 and TRBJ1-5; 7 nucleotides line up with TRBD1. Germline V gene sequence: CDR1 SGHTA, CDR2 FQGNSA. The CDR3 consists of 12 residues. Trimming removed 0 bases from V and 13 bases from J; junction bases left unmatched: 3.

The chain carries TRBV18 and TRBJ2-1; D remains unclear. The germline V gene encodes CDR1 KGHSH and CDR2 LQKENI. CDR3 length: 15 residues. The V gene lost 3 bases and the J gene lost 0 bases, with 9 bases spanning the gap. CDR3 loop: CASSPQVSSYNEQFF. The CDR3, as DNA: TGTGCCAGCTCACCTCAGGTAAGCTCCTACAATGAGCAGTTCTTC. Supplemented by reference TRBV18 and TRBJ2-1, the full variable domain reads NAGVMQNPRHLVRRRGQEARLRCSPMKGHSHVYWYRQLPEEGLKFMVYLQKENIIDESGMPKERFSAEFPKEGPSILRIQQVVRGDSAAYFCASSPQVSSYNEQFFGPGTRLTVL.

The chain employs TRBV5-1 and TRBJ2-1, with TRBD2 matching 11 bases. Germline CDR1 reads SGHRS; CDR2 reads YFSETQ. This CDR3 is built from 18 residues. V trimming: 0 bases; J trimming: 3 bases; junction bases outside the gene matches: 8. The CDR3, as DNA: TGCGCCAGCAGCTTGGTGGCTAGCGGGAGGAACAACTACAATGAGCAGTTCTTC. It yields the protein CASSLVASGRNNYNEQFF.

The V call is TRBV29-1, the J call TRBJ1-4, with 9 nucleotides matching TRBD1. This CDR3 comprises 15 residues. Germline lookup yields CDR1 SQVTM and CDR2 ANQGSEA. V trimming: 8 bases; J trimming: 0 bases; junction bases outside the gene matches: 7. The CDR3 is CSFPGQGPTNEKLFF. In nucleotides, the CDR3 is TGCAGCTTTCCGGGACAGGGCCCAACTAATGAAAAACTGTTTTTT.

J is TRBJ2-5 and V is TRBV6-6; 7 nucleotides align to TRBD1. Germline loops: CDR1 MNHNY, CDR2 SVGAGI (reference sequence). V shed 6 bases, J shed 2 bases, and the junction held 6 bases outside the gene matches. The CDR3 runs 14 residues. CDR3 bases: TGTGCCAGCAGACCCGGGACAGCACAAGAGACCCAGTACTTC. As protein: CASRPGTAQETQYF.

The CDR3 region has the DNA TGTGCCAGTAGTACTTCAGGGGGTGGTAATGAAAAACTGTTTTTT. Encoded protein: CASSTSGGGNEKLFF. The chain recombines TRBV19 with TRBJ1-4; 7 positions match TRBD1. This CDR3 is 15 amino acids long. J was trimmed by 4 bases and V by 4 bases; bases with no gene match: 6. Germline values: CDR1 LNHDA, CDR2 SQIVND (reference sequence). Drawing the rest from reference TRBV19 and TRBJ1-4, the complete variable domain is DGGITQSPKYLFRKEGQNVTLSCEQNLNHDAMYWYRQDPGQGLRLIYYSQIVNDFQKGDIAEGYSVSREKKESFPLTVTSAQKNPTAFYLCASSTSGGGNEKLFFGSGTQLSVL.

This chain links TRBV5-4 with TRBJ2-1; 8 positions agree with TRBD2. The CDR3 loop spans 15 amino acids. Trimming took 0 bases from V and 7 from J; bases not matched to a gene: 6. CDR1 SGHNT and CDR2 YYREEE come from the germline V gene (reference sequence). DNA of the CDR3: TGTGCCAGCAGCTTGGCCTTAGCGGGGCCGAATGAGCAGTTCTTC. Protein: CASSLALAGPNEQFF.

This rearrangement joins TRBV5-1 to TRBJ2-5; 7 nucleotides line up with TRBD2. Per germline, CDR1 SGHRS and CDR2 YFSETQ. V lost 0 bases, J lost 13 bases, and 12 bases stayed unmatched. This CDR3 is built from 14 residues. The CDR3 region has the DNA TGCGCCAGCAGCTTGGGTTCTGGACCGGGGGGTCCGTACTTC. Translation gives CASSLGSGPGGPYF.

The chain employs TRBV6-1 and TRBJ1-5; possible D gene TRBD1, 5 bases. The CDR3 length is 15 residues. Looked up from germline, CDR1 is MNHNS and CDR2 is SASEGT. V was trimmed by 0 bases and J by 6 bases, leaving 12 bases between them. The chain's CDR3 is CASSEAGRATQPQHF. In DNA form, the CDR3 reads TGTGCCAGCAGTGAAGCGGGCAGGGCGACTCAGCCCCAGCATTTT.

The chain links TRBV5-1 to TRBJ2-2, with a possible D match to TRBD1 (5 bases). This CDR3 region has 13 residues. Germline CDR1 reads SGHRS; CDR2 reads YFSETQ. The ends were cut back, 3 bases at V and 11 bases at J, with 14 bases in the middle. This CDR3 reads CASSYPGAVELFF. The CDR3 DNA follows: TGCGCCAGCAGCTACCCTGGGGCTGTCGAGCTGTTTTTT.

The chain carries TRBV7-2 and TRBJ2-7; TRBD2 aligns across 11 bases. V trimming: 5 bases; J trimming: 7 bases; junction bases outside the gene matches: 7. The CDR3 extends over 14 amino acids. Germline loops: CDR1 SGHTA, CDR2 FQGNSA. This CDR3 reads CASSVTSGSREQYF. CDR3 bases: TGTGCCAGCAGCGTCACTAGCGGGAGTCGTGAGCAGTACTTC.

The chain recombines TRBV11-1 with TRBJ2-3; D is unresolved. Germline values: CDR1 SGHAT, CDR2 FQDESV (reference sequence). V was trimmed by 3 bases and J by 4 bases, leaving 5 bases between them. The CDR3 contains 12 residues. CDR3 protein: CASSFSSDTQYF. In nucleotides, the CDR3 is TGTGCCAGCAGCTTTTCATCAGATACGCAGTATTTT.

V and J are TRBV29-1 and TRBJ2-1; 15 positions match TRBD2. CDR1 is SQVTM and CDR2 is ANQGSEA in the germline V gene. The CDR3 spans 14 residues. The CDR3 protein is CSGLAGGPGNEQFF. DNA of the CDR3: TGCAGTGGACTAGCGGGAGGGCCGGGTAATGAGCAGTTCTTC.

The V gene is TRBV5-5, the J gene TRBJ1-5, with D possibly being TRBD1 (6 bases). Trimming left V 2 bases short and J 6 bases short, with 15 bases between. The length of the CDR3 is 15 residues. The V gene's germline CDR1 is SGHKS and CDR2 YYEKEE (reference sequence). CDR3 sequence reads: CASSFIGGEGQPQHF. CDR3 nucleotide sequence: TGTGCCAGCAGCTTTATAGGGGGGGAAGGTCAGCCCCAGCATTTT.

The chain combines TRBV7-9 with TRBJ2-3; D remains ambiguous. CDR1 and CDR2 (germline): SEHNR, FQNEAQ (reference sequence). The CDR3 is made up of 15 amino acids. V was trimmed by 6 bases and J by 2 bases, leaving 15 bases between them. The CDR3 coding sequence is TGTGCCAGCAGGGCGACATCACGTGCCACAGATACGCAGTATTTT. This gives the protein CASRATSRATDTQYF. The full variable domain, rest sourced from reference TRBV7-9 and TRBJ2-3, is DTGVSQNPRHKITKRGQNVTFRCDPISEHNRLYWYRQTLGQGPEFLTYFQNEAQLEKSRLLSDRFSAERPKGSFSTLEIQRTEQGDSAMYLCASRATSRATDTQYFGPGTRLTVL.